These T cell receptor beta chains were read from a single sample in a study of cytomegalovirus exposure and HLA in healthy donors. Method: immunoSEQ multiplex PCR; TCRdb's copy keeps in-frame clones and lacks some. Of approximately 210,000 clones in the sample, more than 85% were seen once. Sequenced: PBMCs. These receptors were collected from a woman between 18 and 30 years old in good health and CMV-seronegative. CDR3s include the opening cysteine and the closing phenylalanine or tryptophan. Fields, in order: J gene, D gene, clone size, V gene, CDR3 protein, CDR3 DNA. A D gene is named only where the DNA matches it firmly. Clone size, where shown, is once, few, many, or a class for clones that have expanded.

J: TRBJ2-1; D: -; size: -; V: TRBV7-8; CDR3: CASSLGELRSYNEQFF; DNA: TGTGCCAGCAGCTTAGGGGAGCTTCGCTCCTACAATGAGCAGTTCTTC
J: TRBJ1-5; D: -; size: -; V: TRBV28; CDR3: CASRGTNSNQPQHF; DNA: TGTGCCAGCAGGGGCACCAATAGCAATCAGCCCCAGCATTTT
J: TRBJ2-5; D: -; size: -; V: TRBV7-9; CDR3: CASSSGRTSKETQYF; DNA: TGTGCCAGCAGCTCTGGGCGCACATCCAAAGAGACCCAGTACTTC
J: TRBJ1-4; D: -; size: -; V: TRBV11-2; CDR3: CASRKRSLTNEKLFF; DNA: TGTGCCAGCAGAAAGAGATCCCTCACTAATGAAAAACTGTTTTTT
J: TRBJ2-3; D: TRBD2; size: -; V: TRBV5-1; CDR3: CASSPPLAGGSTDTQYF; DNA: TGCGCCAGCAGCCCGCCGCTAGCGGGGGGGAGCACAGATACGCAGTATTTT
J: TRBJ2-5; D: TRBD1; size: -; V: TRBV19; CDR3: CASSYGAGTGGETQYF; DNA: TGTGCCAGTAGCTATGGGGCAGGGACAGGGGGAGAGACCCAGTACTTC
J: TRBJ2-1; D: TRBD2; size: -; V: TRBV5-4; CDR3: CASSAGTSGGVDEQFF; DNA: TGTGCCAGCAGCGCCGGGACTAGCGGGGGTGTCGATGAGCAGTTCTTC
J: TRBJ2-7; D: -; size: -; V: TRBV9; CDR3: CASSVGTRDYEQYF; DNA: TGTGCCAGCAGCGTTGGGACACGGGACTACGAGCAGTACTTC
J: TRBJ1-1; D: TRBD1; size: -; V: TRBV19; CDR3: CASSIGDRGLTEAFF; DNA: TGTGCCAGTAGTATAGGGGACAGGGGGCTCACTGAAGCTTTCTTT
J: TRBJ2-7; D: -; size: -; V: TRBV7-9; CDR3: CASGGRAYEQYF; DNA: TGTGCCAGCGGTGGGCGCGCCTACGAGCAGTACTTC
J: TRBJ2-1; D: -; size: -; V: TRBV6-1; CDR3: CASSETRVYNEQFF; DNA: TGTGCCAGCAGTGAAACTAGGGTTTACAATGAGCAGTTCTTC
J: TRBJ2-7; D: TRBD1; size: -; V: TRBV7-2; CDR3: CASINPDRAPYEQYF; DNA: TGTGCCAGCATTAACCCGGACAGGGCGCCTTACGAGCAGTACTTC
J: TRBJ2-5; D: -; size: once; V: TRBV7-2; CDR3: CASTIIAGSGETQYF; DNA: TGTGCCAGCACCATAATCGCAGGGAGCGGGGAGACCCAGTACTTC
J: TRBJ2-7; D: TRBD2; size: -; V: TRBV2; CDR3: CASSGLLAGLVNEQYF; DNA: TGTGCCAGCAGTGGGTTGCTAGCGGGATTGGTCAACGAGCAGTACTTC
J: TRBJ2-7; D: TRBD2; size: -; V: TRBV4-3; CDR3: CASSQSSGREYEQYF; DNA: TGCGCCAGCAGCCAGTCTAGCGGGAGGGAGTACGAGCAGTACTTC
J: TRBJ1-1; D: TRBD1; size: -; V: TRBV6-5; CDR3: CASSLTGQTNTEAFF; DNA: TGTGCCAGCAGCTTGACAGGGCAGACGAACACTGAAGCTTTCTTT
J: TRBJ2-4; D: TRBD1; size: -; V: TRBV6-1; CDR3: CAARQGSIKNIQYF; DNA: TGTGCCGCCCGACAGGGGTCGATCAAAAACATTCAGTACTTC
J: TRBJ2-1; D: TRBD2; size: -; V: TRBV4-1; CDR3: CASSQLASGGRDEQFF; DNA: TGCGCCAGCAGCCAACTTGCTAGCGGGGGGAGGGATGAGCAGTTCTTC
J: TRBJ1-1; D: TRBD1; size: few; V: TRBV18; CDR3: CASSVTGGTEAFF; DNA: TGTGCCAGCTCAGTGACAGGGGGCACTGAAGCTTTCTTT
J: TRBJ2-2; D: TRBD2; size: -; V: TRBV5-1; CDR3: CASGSGRNTGELFF; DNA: TGCGCCAGCGGAAGCGGGAGGAACACCGGGGAGCTGTTTTTT
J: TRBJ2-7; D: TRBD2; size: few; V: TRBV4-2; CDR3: CASSQETSGSLNEQYF; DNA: TGTGCCAGCAGCCAAGAAACTAGCGGGAGTTTGAACGAGCAGTACTTC
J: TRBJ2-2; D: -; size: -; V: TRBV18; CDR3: CASSPRENTGELFF; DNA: TGTGCCAGCTCACCCAGGGAAAACACCGGGGAGCTGTTTTTT
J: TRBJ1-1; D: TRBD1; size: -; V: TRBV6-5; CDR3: CASRRTGKPFF; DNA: TGTGCCAGCAGGCGGACAGGGAAACCTTTCTTT
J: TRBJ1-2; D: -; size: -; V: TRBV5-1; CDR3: CASSPVSANYGYTF; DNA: TGCGCCAGCAGCCCAGTTTCAGCTAACTATGGCTACACCTTC
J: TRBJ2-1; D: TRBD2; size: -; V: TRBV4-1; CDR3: CASSQLLAGISSYNEQFF; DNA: TGCGCCAGCAGCCAATTGCTAGCGGGGATATCCTCCTACAATGAGCAGTTCTTC
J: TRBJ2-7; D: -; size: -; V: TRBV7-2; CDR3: CASSPPRYPAGQYF; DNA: TGTGCCAGCAGCCCCCCCCGGTACCCGGCGGGGCAGTACTTC
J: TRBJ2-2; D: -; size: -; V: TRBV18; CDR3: CASSPQEAGELFF; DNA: TGTGCCAGCTCACCGCAGGAGGCCGGGGAGCTGTTTTTT
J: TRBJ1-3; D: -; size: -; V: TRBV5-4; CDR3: CASSLGGGAGNTIYF; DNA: TGTGCCAGCAGTCTGGGCGGGGGAGCGGGAAACACCATATATTTT
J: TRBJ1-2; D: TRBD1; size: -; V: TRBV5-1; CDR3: CASSILGQGAGYTF; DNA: TGCGCCAGCAGCATACTGGGACAGGGGGCTGGCTACACCTTC